This T cell receptor (beta chain) originates from a study of T cells after yellow fever vaccination. This clonotype was detected a few times. TCRdb used MiXCR to reprocess the 5' RACE reads, holding one entry per CDR3 protein. The repertoire holds roughly 500,000 distinct CDR3 sequences, roughly a fifth seen once, with approximately 14% in the top ten. This CDR3 contains 18 residues. CDR1 and CDR2 (germline): SGHTA, FQGTGA. Unmatched junction bases numbered 13, after V lost 3 bases and J lost 5 bases. This sample comprised PBMCs, obtained 15 days after the yellow fever booster vaccination. This TCR derives from a young man who received the YFV17D yellow fever vaccine. This chain links TRBV7-3 with TRBJ2-1; 10 nucleotides match TRBD2. The CDR3 here is CASSFNQLAGVRDNEQFF. CDR3 nucleotides: TGTGCCAGCAGCTTTAATCAGCTAGCGGGAGTCAGGGACAATGAGCAGTTCTTC.